The sequence of this T cell receptor (beta chain) was determined in a study of cytomegalovirus exposure and HLA in healthy donors. A multiplex PCR was run with 60 Vbeta primers and 13 Jbeta primers. The assay was immunoSEQ multiplex PCR, and TCRdb's table has in-frame clones only and misses some. The profile covers 110,000 to 150,000 clones, with about two thirds appearing a single time and 3.5% to 5% taken by the ten largest. CDR3 length: 15 residues. Losses at the gene ends were 6 bases for V and 4 bases for J; bases not matched to a gene: 9. Looked up from germline, CDR1 is SGHNT and CDR2 is YYREEE (reference sequence).

The sample comprised PBMCs. The chain recombines TRBV5-4 with TRBJ2-3, with 9 bases identical to TRBD1. This TCR was sampled from a man in his 60s in good health and CMV-seronegative. CDR3 nucleotides: TGTGCCAGCATTATGGACAGGGGCCCCCCAGATACGCAGTATTTT. Amino acid sequence: CASIMDRGPPDTQYF.